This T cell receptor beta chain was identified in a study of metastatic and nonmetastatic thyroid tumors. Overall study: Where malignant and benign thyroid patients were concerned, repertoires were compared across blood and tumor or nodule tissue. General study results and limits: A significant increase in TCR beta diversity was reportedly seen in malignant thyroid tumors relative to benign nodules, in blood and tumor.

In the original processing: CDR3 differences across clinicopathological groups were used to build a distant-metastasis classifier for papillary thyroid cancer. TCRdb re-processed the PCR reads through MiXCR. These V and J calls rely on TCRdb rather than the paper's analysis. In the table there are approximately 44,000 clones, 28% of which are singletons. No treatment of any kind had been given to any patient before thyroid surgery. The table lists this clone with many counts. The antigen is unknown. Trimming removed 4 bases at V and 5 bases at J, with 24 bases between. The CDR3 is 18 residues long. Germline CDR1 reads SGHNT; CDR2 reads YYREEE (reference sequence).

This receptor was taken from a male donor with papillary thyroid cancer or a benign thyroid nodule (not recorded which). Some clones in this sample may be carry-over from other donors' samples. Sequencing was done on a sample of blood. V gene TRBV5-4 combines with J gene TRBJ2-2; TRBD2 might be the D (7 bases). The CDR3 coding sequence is TGTGCCAGCAGCGCGGTACGGCGGGGGCCAGTCAAGACCGGGGAGCTGTTTTTT. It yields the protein CASSAVRRGPVKTGELFF.